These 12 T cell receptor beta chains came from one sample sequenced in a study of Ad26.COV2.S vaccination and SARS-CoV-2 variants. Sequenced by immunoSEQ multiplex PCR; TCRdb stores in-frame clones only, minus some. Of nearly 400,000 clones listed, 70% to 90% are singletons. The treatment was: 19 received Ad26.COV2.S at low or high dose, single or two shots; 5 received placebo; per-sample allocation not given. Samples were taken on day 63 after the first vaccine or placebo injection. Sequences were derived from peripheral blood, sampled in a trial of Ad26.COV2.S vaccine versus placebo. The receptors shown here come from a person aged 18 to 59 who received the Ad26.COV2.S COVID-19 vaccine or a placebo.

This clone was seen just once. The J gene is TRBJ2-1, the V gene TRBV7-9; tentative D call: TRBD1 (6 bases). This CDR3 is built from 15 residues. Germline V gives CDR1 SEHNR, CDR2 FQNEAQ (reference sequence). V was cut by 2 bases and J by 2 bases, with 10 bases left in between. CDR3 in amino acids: CASSLFAGAYNEQFF. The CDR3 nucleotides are TGTGCCAGCAGCTTATTTGCAGGGGCCTACAATGAGCAGTTCTTC.

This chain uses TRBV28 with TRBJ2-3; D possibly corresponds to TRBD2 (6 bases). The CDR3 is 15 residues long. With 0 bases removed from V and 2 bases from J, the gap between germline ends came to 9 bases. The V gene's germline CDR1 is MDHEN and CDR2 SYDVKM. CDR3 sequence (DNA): TGTGCCAGCAGTTTATGGCGGGAAGTCACAGATACGCAGTATTTT. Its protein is CASSLWREVTDTQYF.

The CDR3 sequence is CSVGPTSNNRGTQYF. In DNA form, the CDR3 reads TGCAGCGTCGGACCAACTAGCAATAATAGGGGTACGCAGTATTTT. The V call is TRBV29-1, the J call TRBJ2-3; weak D call: TRBD2 (6 bases). This CDR3 contains 15 residues. From germline, CDR1 is SQVTM and CDR2 ANQGSEA. V lost 6 bases and J 8 bases, leaving 24 bases between the germline ends.

CDR3 sequence reads: CASIPRNEQFF. The CDR3 coding sequence is TGTGCCAGCATCCCTCGCAATGAGCAGTTCTTC. The chain recombines TRBV27 with TRBJ2-1; D is undetermined. The CDR3 spans 11 residues. CDR1 is MNHEY and CDR2 is SMNVEV in the germline V gene (reference sequence). Trimming removed 7 bases at V and 6 bases at J, with 7 bases between.

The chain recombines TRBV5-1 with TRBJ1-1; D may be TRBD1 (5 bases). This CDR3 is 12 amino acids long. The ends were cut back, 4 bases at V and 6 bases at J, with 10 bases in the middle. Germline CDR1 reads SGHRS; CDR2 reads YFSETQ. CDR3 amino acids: CASSTGTPEAFF. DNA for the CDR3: TGCGCCAGCAGCACCGGGACTCCTGAAGCTTTCTTT.

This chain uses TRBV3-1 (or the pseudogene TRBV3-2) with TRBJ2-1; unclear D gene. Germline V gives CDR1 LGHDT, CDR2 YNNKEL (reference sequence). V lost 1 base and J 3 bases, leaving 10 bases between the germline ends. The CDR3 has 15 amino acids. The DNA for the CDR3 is TGTGCCAGCAGCCAAGGTGCAGGTTTCTACAATGAGCAGTTCTTC. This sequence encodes CASSQGAGFYNEQFF.

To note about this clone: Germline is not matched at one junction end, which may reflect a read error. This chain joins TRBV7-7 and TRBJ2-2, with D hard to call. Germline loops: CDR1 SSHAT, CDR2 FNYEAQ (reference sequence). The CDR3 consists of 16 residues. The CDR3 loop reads CASSSHRPENTGELFF. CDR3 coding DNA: TGTGCTAGCAGCTCACATCGTCCGGAGAACACCGGGGAGCTGTTTTTT.

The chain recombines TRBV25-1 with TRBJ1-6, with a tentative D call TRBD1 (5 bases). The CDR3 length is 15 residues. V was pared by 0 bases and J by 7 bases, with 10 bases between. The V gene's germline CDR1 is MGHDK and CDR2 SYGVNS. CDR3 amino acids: CASSEYRGRNSPLHF. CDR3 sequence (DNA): TGTGCCAGCAGTGAATATAGGGGACGGAATTCACCCCTCCACTTT.

The CDR3 is CASSKRTNNTQYF. CDR3 DNA sequence: TGTGCCAGCAGCAAAAGGACAAATAATACGCAGTATTTT. The chain carries TRBV21-1 and TRBJ2-3; TRBD1 is taken as the D call from the table, unchecked against the DNA. TRBV21-1 is an annotated pseudogene. This CDR3 is 13 amino acids long.

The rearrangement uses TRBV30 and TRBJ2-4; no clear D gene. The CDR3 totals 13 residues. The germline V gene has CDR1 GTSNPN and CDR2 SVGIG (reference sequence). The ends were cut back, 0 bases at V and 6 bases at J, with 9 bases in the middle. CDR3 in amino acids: CAWSVPNTNIQYF. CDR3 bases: TGTGCCTGGAGTGTACCCAACACAAACATTCAGTACTTC.

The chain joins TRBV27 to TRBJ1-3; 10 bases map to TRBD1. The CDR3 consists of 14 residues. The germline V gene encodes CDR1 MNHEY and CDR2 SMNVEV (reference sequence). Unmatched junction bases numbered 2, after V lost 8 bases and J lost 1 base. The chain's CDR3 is CASRQGASGNTIYF. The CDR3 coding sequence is TGTGCCAGCCGACAGGGGGCTTCTGGAAACACCATATATTTT.

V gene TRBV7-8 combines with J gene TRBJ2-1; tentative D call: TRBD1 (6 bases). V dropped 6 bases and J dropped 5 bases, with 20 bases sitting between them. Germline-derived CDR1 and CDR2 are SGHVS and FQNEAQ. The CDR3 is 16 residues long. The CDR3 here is CASSQVRARGNNEQFF. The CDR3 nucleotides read TGTGCCAGCAGTCAAGTACGTGCCAGGGGAAACAATGAGCAGTTCTTC.